This T cell receptor beta chain was sequenced during a study of synovial regulatory T cells in juvenile arthritis. TCRdb's table, derived via immunoSEQ multiplex PCR, lists solely in-frame clones and lacks some. Recorded here are approximately 7,000 clones; the top ten clones represent roughly 1.7%. CDR1 SNHLY and CDR2 FYNNEI come from the germline V gene. The CDR3 is 13 amino acids. No DNA has been recorded. This receptor was taken from a donor under 30 with juvenile idiopathic arthritis. The sequenced material came from Treg cells from blood. Specified subset: remaining (HLA-DR-negative) circulating blood Treg cells. The V call is TRBV2, the J call TRBJ2-7; TCRdb designates TRBD2, a call that cannot be tested without DNA. The CDR3 spells CASTLAGSYEQYF. The full variable domain, rest sourced from reference TRBV2 and TRBJ2-7, is EPEVTQTPSHQVTQMGQEVILRCVPISNHLYFYWYRQILGQKVEFLVSFYNNEISEKSEIFDDQFSVERPDGSNFTLKIRSTKLEDSAMYFCASTLAGSYEQYFGPGTRLTVT.